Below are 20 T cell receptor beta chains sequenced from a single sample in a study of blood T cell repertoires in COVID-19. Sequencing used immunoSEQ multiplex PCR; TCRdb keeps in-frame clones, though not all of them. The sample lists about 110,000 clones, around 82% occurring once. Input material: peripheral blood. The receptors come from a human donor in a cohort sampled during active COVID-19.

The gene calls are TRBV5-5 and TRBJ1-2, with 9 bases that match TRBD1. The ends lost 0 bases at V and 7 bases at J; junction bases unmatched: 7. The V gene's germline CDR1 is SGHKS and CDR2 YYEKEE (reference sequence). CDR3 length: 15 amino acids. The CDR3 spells CASSLARTGAPGYTF. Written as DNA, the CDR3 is TGTGCCAGCAGCTTGGCCCGGACAGGGGCTCCTGGCTACACCTTC.

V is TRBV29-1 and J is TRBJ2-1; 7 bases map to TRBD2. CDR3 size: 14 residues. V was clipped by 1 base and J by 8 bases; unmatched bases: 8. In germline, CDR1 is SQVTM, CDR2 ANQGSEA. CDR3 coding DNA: TGCAGCGTTGAAGTGGGACTACTAGCATATGAGCAGTTCTTC. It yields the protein CSVEVGLLAYEQFF.

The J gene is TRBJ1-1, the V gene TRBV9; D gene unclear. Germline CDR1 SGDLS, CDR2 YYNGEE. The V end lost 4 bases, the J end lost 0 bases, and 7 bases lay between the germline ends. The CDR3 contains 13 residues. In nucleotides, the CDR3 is TGTGCCAGCAGCCGGGAACTGAACACTGAAGCTTTCTTT. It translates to CASSRELNTEAFF.

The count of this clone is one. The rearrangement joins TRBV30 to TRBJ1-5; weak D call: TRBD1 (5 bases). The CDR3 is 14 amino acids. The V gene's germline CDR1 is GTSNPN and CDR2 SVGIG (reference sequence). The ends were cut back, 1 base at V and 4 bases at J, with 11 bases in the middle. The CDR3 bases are TGTGCCTGGAGTGAGGGACTGACGAATCAGCCCCAGCATTTT. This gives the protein CAWSEGLTNQPQHF.

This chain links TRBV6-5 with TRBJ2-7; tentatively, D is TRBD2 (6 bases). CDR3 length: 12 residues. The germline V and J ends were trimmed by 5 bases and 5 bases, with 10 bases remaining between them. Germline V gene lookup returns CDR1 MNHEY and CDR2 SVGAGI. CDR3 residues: CASSPRGDEQYF. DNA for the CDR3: TGTGCCAGCAGTCCGCGGGGCGACGAGCAGTACTTC.

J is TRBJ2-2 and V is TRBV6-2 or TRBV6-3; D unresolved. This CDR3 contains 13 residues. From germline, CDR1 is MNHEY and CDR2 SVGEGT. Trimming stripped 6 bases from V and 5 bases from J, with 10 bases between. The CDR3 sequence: CASSSVETGELFF. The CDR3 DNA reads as TGTGCCAGCAGCAGTGTCGAGACCGGGGAGCTGTTTTTT.

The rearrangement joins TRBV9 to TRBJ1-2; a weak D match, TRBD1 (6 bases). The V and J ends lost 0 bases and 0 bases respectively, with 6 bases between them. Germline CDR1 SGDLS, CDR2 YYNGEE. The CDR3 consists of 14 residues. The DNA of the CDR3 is TGTGCCAGCAGCGTAGGGACAGCTAACTATGGCTACACCTTC. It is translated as CASSVGTANYGYTF.

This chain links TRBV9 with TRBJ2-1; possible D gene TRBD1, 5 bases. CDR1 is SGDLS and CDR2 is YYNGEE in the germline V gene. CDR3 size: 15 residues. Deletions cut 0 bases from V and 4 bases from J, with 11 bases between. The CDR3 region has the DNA TGTGCCAGCAGCGTAGGACAGACGAGTTACAATGAGCAGTTCTTC. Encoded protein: CASSVGQTSYNEQFF.

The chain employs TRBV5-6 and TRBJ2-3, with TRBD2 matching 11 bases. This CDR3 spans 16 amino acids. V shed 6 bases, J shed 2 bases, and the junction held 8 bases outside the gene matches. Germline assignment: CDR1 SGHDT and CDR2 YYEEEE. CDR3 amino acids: CASTDSGRAITDTQYF. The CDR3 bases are TGTGCCAGCACCGATAGCGGGAGGGCAATCACAGATACGCAGTATTTT.

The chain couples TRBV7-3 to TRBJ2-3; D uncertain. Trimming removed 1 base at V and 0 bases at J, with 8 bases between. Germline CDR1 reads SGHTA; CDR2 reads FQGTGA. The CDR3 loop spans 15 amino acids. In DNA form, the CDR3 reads TGTGCCAGCAGCTTAAACCAACATAGCACAGATACGCAGTATTTT. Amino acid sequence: CASSLNQHSTDTQYF. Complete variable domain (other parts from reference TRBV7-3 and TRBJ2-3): GAGVSQTPSNKVTEKGKYVELRCDPISGHTALYWYRQSLGQGPEFLIYFQGTGAADDSGLPNDRFFAVRPEGSVSTLKIQRTERGDSAVYLCASSLNQHSTDTQYFGPGTRLTVL.

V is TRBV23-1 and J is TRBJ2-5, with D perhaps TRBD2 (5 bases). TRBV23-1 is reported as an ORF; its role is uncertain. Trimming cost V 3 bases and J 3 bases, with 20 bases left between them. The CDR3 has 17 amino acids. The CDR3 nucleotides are TGCGCCAGCAGTCAGGACTCATGCCCGGACCCCAAAGAGACCCAGTACTTC. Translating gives CASSQDSCPDPKETQYF.

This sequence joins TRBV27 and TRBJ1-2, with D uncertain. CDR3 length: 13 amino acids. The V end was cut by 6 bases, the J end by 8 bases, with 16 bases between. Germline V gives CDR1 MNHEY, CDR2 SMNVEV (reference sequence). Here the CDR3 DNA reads TGTGCCAGCAGCCGGAAGTGGGAGGAGGGCTACACCTTC. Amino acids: CASSRKWEEGYTF.

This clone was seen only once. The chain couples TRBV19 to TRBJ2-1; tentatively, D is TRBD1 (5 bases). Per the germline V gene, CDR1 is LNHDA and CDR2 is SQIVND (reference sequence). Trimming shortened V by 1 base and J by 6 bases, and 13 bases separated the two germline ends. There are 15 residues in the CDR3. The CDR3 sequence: CASSIGGAVVNEQFF. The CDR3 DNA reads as TGTGCCAGTAGTATAGGTGGGGCAGTCGTCAATGAGCAGTTCTTC. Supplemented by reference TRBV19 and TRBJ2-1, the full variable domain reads DGGITQSPKYLFRKEGQNVTLSCEQNLNHDAMYWYRQDPGQGLRLIYYSQIVNDFQKGDIAEGYSVSREKKESFPLTVTSAQKNPTAFYLCASSIGGAVVNEQFFGPGTRLTVL.

CDR3 residues: CASKGGGGNEEKLFF. The CDR3 bases are TGTGCCAGCAAAGGGGGGGGCGGGAACGAGGAAAAACTGTTTTTT. This chain links TRBV6-5 with TRBJ1-4; D is possibly TRBD1 (6 bases). The V and J ends lost 7 bases and 8 bases respectively, with 20 bases between them. Germline lookup yields CDR1 MNHEY and CDR2 SVGAGI. The CDR3 loop spans 15 amino acids.

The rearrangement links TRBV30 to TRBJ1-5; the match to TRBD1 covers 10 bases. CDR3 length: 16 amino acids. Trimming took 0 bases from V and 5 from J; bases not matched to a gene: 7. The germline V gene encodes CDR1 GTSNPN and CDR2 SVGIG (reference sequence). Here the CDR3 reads CAWSVLGQGYDQPQHF. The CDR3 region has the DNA TGTGCCTGGAGTGTACTGGGACAGGGGTACGATCAGCCCCAGCATTTT.

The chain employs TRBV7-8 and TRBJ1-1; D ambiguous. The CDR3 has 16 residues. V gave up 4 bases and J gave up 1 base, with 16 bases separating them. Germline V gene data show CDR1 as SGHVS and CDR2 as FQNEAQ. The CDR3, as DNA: TGTGCCAGCAGCTCGCTGACTTTAAAGGCGAACACTGAAGCTTTCTTT. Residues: CASSSLTLKANTEAFF.

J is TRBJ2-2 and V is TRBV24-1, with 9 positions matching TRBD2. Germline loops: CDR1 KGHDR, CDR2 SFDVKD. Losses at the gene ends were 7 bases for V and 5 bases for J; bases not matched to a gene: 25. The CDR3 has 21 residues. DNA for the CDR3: TGTGCCACCAGCCCCGGCCCCCTGGGGGTAGCGGGAGTTTTAGTAACCGGGGAGCTGTTTTTT. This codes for CATSPGPLGVAGVLVTGELFF.

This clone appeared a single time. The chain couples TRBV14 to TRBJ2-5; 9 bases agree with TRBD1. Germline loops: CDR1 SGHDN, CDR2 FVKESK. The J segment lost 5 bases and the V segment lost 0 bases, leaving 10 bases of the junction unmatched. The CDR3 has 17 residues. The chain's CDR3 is CASSQEYPDRGGETQYF. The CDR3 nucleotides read TGTGCCAGCAGCCAAGAATACCCGGACAGGGGAGGGGAGACCCAGTACTTC.

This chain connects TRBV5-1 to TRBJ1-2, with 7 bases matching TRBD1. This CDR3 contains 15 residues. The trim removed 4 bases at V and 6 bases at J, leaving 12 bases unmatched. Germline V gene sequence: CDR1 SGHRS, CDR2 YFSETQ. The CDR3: CASSRGWDSLDGYTF. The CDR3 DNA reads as TGCGCCAGCAGCCGGGGGTGGGACAGCTTAGATGGCTACACCTTC. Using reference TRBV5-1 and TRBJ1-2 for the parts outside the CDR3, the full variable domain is KAGVTQTPRYLIKTRGQQVTLSCSPISGHRSVSWYQQTPGQGLQFLFEYFSETQRNKGNFPGRFSGRQFSNSRSEMNVSTLELGDSALYLCASSRGWDSLDGYTFGSGTRLTVV.

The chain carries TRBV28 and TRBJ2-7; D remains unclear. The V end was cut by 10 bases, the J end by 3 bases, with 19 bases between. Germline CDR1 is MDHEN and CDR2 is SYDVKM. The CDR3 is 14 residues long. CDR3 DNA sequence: TGTGCCACTCATAAAGACACGCCGAGCTACGAGCAGTACTTC. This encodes CATHKDTPSYEQYF.